The rows below give T cell receptor beta chains drawn from one sample of a study of blood T cell repertoires in COVID-19. Assay used: immunoSEQ multiplex PCR; TCRdb lists only in-frame clones, some missing. The data show approximately 290,000 clones, roughly 84% seen once. The sequenced sample consisted of peripheral blood. The receptors derive from a person between 65 and 79 years old with COVID-19, enrolled during active disease. Both conserved end residues are part of each CDR3. The D gene is left open where the match is weak. Part of the rows lack a size; the others show once, few, many or a class for expanded clones.

>TRBV29-1|TRBJ1-1|-|TRBD1
TGCAGCGTTGGAGACAGGGGGGACACTGAAGCTTTCTTT
CSVGDRGDTEAFF
>TRBV7-8|TRBJ1-4|once|-
TGTGCCAGCCAGGAGGGTGATAATGAAAAACTGTTTTTT
CASQEGDNEKLFF
>TRBV28|TRBJ1-3|-|-
TGTGCCAGCAGTTTAATCAGACAGCACTCTGGAAACACCATATATTTT
CASSLIRQHSGNTIYF
>TRBV4-3|TRBJ1-6|-|TRBD1
TGCGCCAGCAGCCAAGAAAACCGACAGGGCTATAATTCACCCCTCCACTTT
CASSQENRQGYNSPLHF
>TRBV6-5|TRBJ2-7|-|-
TGTGCCAGCAGTTACTCAGGGGCCAGAAACGAGCAGTACTTC
CASSYSGARNEQYF
>TRBV7-9|TRBJ1-2|-|-
TGTGCCAGCAGCTTAAATTCAGACAATAACTATGGCTACACCTTC
CASSLNSDNNYGYTF
>TRBV9|TRBJ2-1|many|TRBD2
TGTGCCAGCAGCGTGGAGGGACTATCCTACAATGAGCAGTTCTTC
CASSVEGLSYNEQFF
>TRBV5-8|TRBJ2-3|-|-
TGTGCCAGCAGGGGGCGGGGGCTGGATACGCAGTATTTT
CASRGRGLDTQYF
>TRBV7-2|TRBJ1-6|-|TRBD1
TGTGCCAGCAGCTTCCAGGGACAGGGGTCACCCCTCCACTTT
CASSFQGQGSPLHF
>TRBV27|TRBJ2-7|-|-
TGTGCCAGCAGTTTAGCCCCCCCCAGGTACGAGCAGTACTTC
CASSLAPPRYEQYF
>TRBV5-4|TRBJ2-1|-|-
TGTGCCAGCAGCTCAGCGACCAACCAATTAAATGAGCAGTTCTTC
CASSSATNQLNEQFF
>TRBV2|TRBJ2-1|-|TRBD2
TGTGCCAGCAGTGAAGCTCGCGGGAGTTTATATGAGCAGTTCTTC
CASSEARGSLYEQFF
>TRBV18|TRBJ2-2|-|-
TGTGCCAGCTCACCACTAGGACAGGGGGAGCTGTTTTTT
CASSPLGQGELFF
>TRBV27|TRBJ2-5|-|TRBD2
TGTGCCACCTCTAGGACTAGCGGCGCTCCAGAGACCCAGTACTTC
CATSRTSGAPETQYF
>TRBV7-2|TRBJ1-1|-|-
TGTGCCAGCAGCCCCGCCAGGGCCCCTTTCTTT
CASSPARAPFF
>TRBV30|TRBJ2-2|-|-
TGTGCCTGGACAGGGTGGGCCGGGGAGCTGTTTTTT
CAWTGWAGELFF
>TRBV7-8|TRBJ2-5|-|-
TGTGCCAGCAGCTTGGGGGCGGGAGTACAAGAGACCCAGTACTTC
CASSLGAGVQETQYF
>TRBV5-1|TRBJ1-1|-|-
TGCGCCAGCAGTCCGCAAAGTACAGTGAACACTGAAGCTTTCTTT
CASSPQSTVNTEAFF
>TRBV6-2/TRBV6-3|TRBJ2-7|-|TRBD1
TGTGCCAGCAGTTACTCTCAGACAGGGCTCTACGAGCAGTACTTC
CASSYSQTGLYEQYF
>TRBV3-1/TRBV3-2|TRBJ1-5|-|TRBD1
TGTGCCAGCAGCCAAGGGCTAGGGACAGGCGCCATTCAGCCCCAGCATTTT
CASSQGLGTGAIQPQHF
>TRBV19|TRBJ1-5|once|TRBD1
TGTGCCAGTAGTTCAAACGGACAGGCCGGGCAGCCCCAGCATTTT
CASSSNGQAGQPQHF
>TRBV19|TRBJ1-5|-|-
TGTGCCAGTAGTAGGTCGGGAGTGATTGGCCCCCAGCCCCAGCATTTT
CASSRSGVIGPQPQHF
>TRBV29-1|TRBJ1-3|-|-
TGCAGCGTCTCACTTAGCTCTGGAAACACCATATATTTT
CSVSLSSGNTIYF
>TRBV4-1|TRBJ2-3|-|-
TGCGCCAGCAGCCCACTAGGCCTTAGCACAGATACGCAGTATTTT
CASSPLGLSTDTQYF
>TRBV6-6|TRBJ2-6|once|-
TGTGCCAGCAGTTACCCCTCTTCTGGGGCCAACGTCCTGACTTTC
CASSYPSSGANVLTF
>TRBV18|TRBJ2-5|once|-
TGTGCCAGCTCACCGCTTCACAACCAAGAGACCCAGTACTTC
CASSPLHNQETQYF
>TRBV5-6|TRBJ2-1|-|-
TGTGCCAGCAGCAAAACAGGGTTCTACAATGAGCAGTTCTTC
CASSKTGFYNEQFF
>TRBV15|TRBJ2-3|-|-
TGTGCCACCAGCAGAGACGGGGTTAGCACAGATACGCAGTATTTT
CATSRDGVSTDTQYF